Below are 8 T cell receptor beta chains sequenced from a single sample in a study of monozygotic twins with inflammatory bowel disease. Reprocessing the 5' RACE reads, TCRdb reports a single entry for every CDR3 protein and omits DNA. The ten most abundant clones cover 2.6% of a sample with approximately 380,000 distinct CDR3 sequences. Sequenced: blood. These receptors all stem from a human donor with ulcerative colitis or Crohn's disease, or a healthy co-twin of an affected twin (not recorded which).

The chain links TRBV12-3 or TRBV12-4 to TRBJ2-1; as DNA is missing, the TRBD2 call by TCRdb cannot be tested. The CDR3 has 17 residues. CDR3 sequence reads: CASRASGRPSSYNEQFF.

This chain connects TRBV7-6 to TRBJ2-7; TCRdb picks TRBD1, but there is no DNA to check that call. The CDR3 runs to 17 residues. Germline V CDR1 and CDR2: SGHVS, FNYEAQ. This chain's CDR3 is CASSLFTGALPHYEQYF.

The chain couples TRBV12-3 or TRBV12-4 to TRBJ1-1; TCRdb's D call, TRBD1, is unchecked because there is no DNA. The CDR3 consists of 14 residues. This CDR3 reads CASTPDQMNTEAFF.

J is TRBJ1-1 and V is TRBV9; absent DNA, TCRdb's TRBD1 call cannot be checked. Germline CDR1 SGDLS, CDR2 YYNGEE. This CDR3 has 13 residues. CDR3: CASSVVGDTEAFF.

The chain uses TRBV11-2 and TRBJ2-1; without DNA, the TCRdb call of TRBD1 cannot be checked. This CDR3 region has 14 residues. Germline-derived CDR1 and CDR2 are SGHAT and FQNNGV. This CDR3 reads CASSHSQGPNEQFF.

The gene calls are TRBV4-2 and TRBJ2-7; with no DNA, the TCRdb D assignment of TRBD2 cannot be verified. The CDR3 extends over 16 amino acids. Germline CDR1 is LGHNA and CDR2 is YNFKEQ. The CDR3 spells CASSQDPLAGAHEQYF.

This chain connects TRBV5-1 to TRBJ2-3. This CDR3 is 12 amino acids long. Germline V lookup: CDR1 SGHRS, CDR2 YFSETQ. The CDR3 loop is CASSILTDTQYF.

The chain recombines TRBV3-1 with TRBJ2-7; TCRdb outputs TRBD2, but without DNA this stays unchecked. Per germline, CDR1 LGHDT and CDR2 YNNKEL (reference sequence). The CDR3 has 14 amino acids. Here the CDR3 reads CASSQERVPYEQYF.